This T cell receptor beta chain was profiled in a study of cytomegalovirus exposure and HLA in healthy donors. The PCR ran on 60 Vbeta and 13 Jbeta primers. Profiled with immunoSEQ multiplex PCR; TCRdb holds only in-frame clones, not every one. Found here are roughly 77,000 clones, roughly two thirds of them singletons; the top ten hold 6.5% to 7.5%. There are 15 residues in the CDR3. Germline values: CDR1 SGHAT, CDR2 FQNNGV. V was pared by 5 bases and J by 1 base, with 12 bases between. The V and J genes are TRBV11-2 and TRBJ1-3; D is undetermined. This receptor was taken from a woman in her forties or fifties in good health and CMV-seropositive. Sequences were obtained from PBMCs. CDR3 residues: CASSQEGLSGNTIYF. For the CDR3, the DNA is TGTGCCAGCAGCCAAGAGGGCCTATCTGGAAACACCATATATTTT.